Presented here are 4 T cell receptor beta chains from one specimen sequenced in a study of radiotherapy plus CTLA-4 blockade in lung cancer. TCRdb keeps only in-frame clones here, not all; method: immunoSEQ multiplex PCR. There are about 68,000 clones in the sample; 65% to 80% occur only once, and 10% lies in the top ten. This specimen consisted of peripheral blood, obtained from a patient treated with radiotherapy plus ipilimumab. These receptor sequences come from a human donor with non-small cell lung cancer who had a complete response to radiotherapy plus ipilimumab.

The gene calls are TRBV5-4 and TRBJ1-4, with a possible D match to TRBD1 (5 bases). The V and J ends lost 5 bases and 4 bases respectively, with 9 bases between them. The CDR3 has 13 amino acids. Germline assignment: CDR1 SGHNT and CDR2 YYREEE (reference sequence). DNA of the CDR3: TGTGCCAGCAGTACAGGAGATAATGAAAAACTGTTTTTT. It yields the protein CASSTGDNEKLFF. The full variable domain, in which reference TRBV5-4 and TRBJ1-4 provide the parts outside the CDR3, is ETGVTQSPTHLIKTRGQQVTLRCSSQSGHNTVSWYQQALGQGPQFIFQYYREEENGRGNFPPRFSGLQFPNYSSELNVNALELDDSALYLCASSTGDNEKLFFGSGTQLSVL.

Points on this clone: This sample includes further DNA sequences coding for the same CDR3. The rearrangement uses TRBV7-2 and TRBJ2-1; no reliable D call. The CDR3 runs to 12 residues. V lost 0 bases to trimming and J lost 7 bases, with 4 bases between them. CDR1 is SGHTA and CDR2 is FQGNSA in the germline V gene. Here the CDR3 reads CASSLARNEQFF. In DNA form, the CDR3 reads TGTGCCAGCAGCTTAGCGAGAAATGAGCAGTTCTTC. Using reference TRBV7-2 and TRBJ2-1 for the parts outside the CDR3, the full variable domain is GAGVSQSPSNKVTEKGKDVELRCDPISGHTALYWYRQSLGQGLEFLIYFQGNSAPDKSGLPSDRFSAERTGGSVSTLTIQRTQQEDSAVYLCASSLARNEQFFGPGTRLTVL.

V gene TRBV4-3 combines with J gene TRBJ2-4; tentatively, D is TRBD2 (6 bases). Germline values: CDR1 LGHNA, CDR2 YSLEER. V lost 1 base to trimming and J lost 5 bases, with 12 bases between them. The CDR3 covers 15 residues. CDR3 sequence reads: CASSQGAGTENIQYF. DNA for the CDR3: TGCGCCAGCAGCCAAGGGGCTGGGACTGAAAACATTCAGTACTTC.

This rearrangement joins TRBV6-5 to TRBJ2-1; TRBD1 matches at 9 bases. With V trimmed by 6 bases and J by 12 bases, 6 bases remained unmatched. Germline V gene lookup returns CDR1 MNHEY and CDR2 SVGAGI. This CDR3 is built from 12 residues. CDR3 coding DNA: TGTGCCAGCAGCCCTCCGGGACAGGGGCAGTTCTTC. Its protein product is CASSPPGQGQFF.